The rows below give T cell receptor beta chains drawn from one sample of a study of blood T cell repertoires in COVID-19. Assay: immunoSEQ multiplex PCR; the TCRdb copy retains only in-frame clones and omits some. The top ten clones hold 2% to 2.5% of a sample with around 180,000 clones, 89% of them seen once. The sample was PBMCs or T cells enriched from blood (not recorded which). These receptors were obtained from a woman between 40 and 50 years old with acute COVID-19. The CDR3 runs from the conserved cysteine through the conserved F or W. The D gene is left open where the match is weak. The listing skips clone size in some rows; elsewhere it reads once, few, many or a size class.

V	D	J	size	DNA	CDR3
TRBV19	TRBD1	TRBJ1-2	-	TGTGCCACGCAGGACAGGGGGCTCCAAGGCTACACCTTC	CATQDRGLQGYTF
TRBV10-1	-	TRBJ2-7	once	TGCGCCAGCAGTGTGGGCCAAATTTACGAGCAGTACTTC	CASSVGQIYEQYF
TRBV6-5	TRBD1	TRBJ2-5	-	TGTGCCAGCCTGAAGCAGGGGGCCACTCCTTCGGCCCAGTACTTC	CASLKQGATPSAQYF
TRBV4-3	-	TRBJ2-7	-	TGCGCCAGCAGCCATATCCGGAGCTCCTACGAGCAGTACTTC	CASSHIRSSYEQYF
TRBV30	-	TRBJ2-1	-	TGTGCCTGGAGGGAGATAGCGGCTAACAATGAGCAGTTCTTC	CAWREIAANNEQFF
TRBV9	TRBD2	TRBJ2-2	-	TGTGCCAGCAGCGTAGAGACTAGCGCGACGAACACCGGGGAGCTGTTTTTT	CASSVETSATNTGELFF
TRBV9	TRBD2	TRBJ2-2	-	TGTGCCAGCAGCCAGGGGAAACTAGCGGAAGGGGAGCTGTTTTTT	CASSQGKLAEGELFF
TRBV5-8	TRBD2	TRBJ2-7	-	TGTGCCAGCAGCCAGGACGGGACTAGCGGGGGAACCCACTACGAGCAGTACTTC	CASSQDGTSGGTHYEQYF
TRBV5-1	TRBD1	TRBJ1-5	-	TGCGCCAGCAGCCCAAAGGGGGGGACAGGGCCCCGCGGCGGTCAGCCCCAGCATTTT	CASSPKGGTGPRGGQPQHF
TRBV11-2	-	TRBJ2-7	few	TGTGCCAGCAGCTTACTACCGGGACTTTCCTACGAGCAGTACTTC	CASSLLPGLSYEQYF
TRBV5-1	-	TRBJ1-4	-	TGCGCCAGCAGCTTAGGCCAGGGTGGCGAAAAACTGTTTTTT	CASSLGQGGEKLFF
TRBV18	TRBD1	TRBJ2-7	-	TGTGCCAGCTCACCAGCCCCTGGACAGGGATTCTACGAGCAGTACTTC	CASSPAPGQGFYEQYF
TRBV2	-	TRBJ1-5	-	TGTGCCAGCAGTAAGGGGGGGAGAGGCAATCAGCCCCAGCATTTT	CASSKGGRGNQPQHF
TRBV4-1	TRBD1	TRBJ2-1	-	TGCGCCAGCAGCCAAGGAGCGCGGGGACAGGGAAACAATGAGCAGTTCTTC	CASSQGARGQGNNEQFF
TRBV7-9	-	TRBJ2-1	once	TGTGCCAGCAGCCCCCGAGCGGGTAACAATGAGCAGTTCTTC	CASSPRAGNNEQFF
TRBV2	TRBD2	TRBJ2-3	-	TGTGCCAGCAGGAGTAGACTAGCGGGAGGGCAAGATACGCAGTATTTT	CASRSRLAGGQDTQYF
TRBV13	TRBD2	TRBJ2-1	-	TGTGCCAGCAGCCCCGGGGGGACTAGCGGAACCTACAATGAGCAGTTCTTC	CASSPGGTSGTYNEQFF
TRBV14	-	TRBJ2-6	-	TGTGCCAGCAGCCTAACAGCTGGGGCCAACGTCCTGACTTTC	CASSLTAGANVLTF
TRBV4-1	-	TRBJ1-2	-	TGCGCCAGCAGCCAAGGCGAACAGGGAGGGTATCGATCGGGCTACACCTTC	CASSQGEQGGYRSGYTF
TRBV10-2	-	TRBJ1-6	-	TGCGCCAGCAGGGTGACAGCAGACTATAATTCACCCCTCCACTTT	CASRVTADYNSPLHF
TRBV9	-	TRBJ2-1	-	TGTGCCAGCAGCGTAAAGGGATATCAAGGGGCCTACAATGAGCAGTTCTTC	CASSVKGYQGAYNEQFF
TRBV10-3	TRBD2	TRBJ2-2	once	TGTGCCATCAGTGACGGGCTAGCGGGGGCGAAAAGAACCGGGGAGCTGTTTTTT	CAISDGLAGAKRTGELFF
TRBV4-3	-	TRBJ1-1	-	TGCGCCAGCAGCCGCGATCTCGGGACAGAAGCTTTCTTT	CASSRDLGTEAFF
TRBV5-1	TRBD2	TRBJ2-1	-	TGCGCCAGCAGCTACAAAGCGGGGGGGTTTCCCTCCTACAATGAGCAGTTCTTC	CASSYKAGGFPSYNEQFF
TRBV25-1	-	TRBJ1-1	-	TGTGCCAGCAGGCTTAGGAGGGGGGGATGGACTGAAGCTTTCTTT	CASRLRRGGWTEAFF
TRBV5-4	TRBD1	TRBJ1-2	-	TGTGCCAGCAGAACGGACAGGGGCTCGTGGGGCTACACCTTC	CASRTDRGSWGYTF